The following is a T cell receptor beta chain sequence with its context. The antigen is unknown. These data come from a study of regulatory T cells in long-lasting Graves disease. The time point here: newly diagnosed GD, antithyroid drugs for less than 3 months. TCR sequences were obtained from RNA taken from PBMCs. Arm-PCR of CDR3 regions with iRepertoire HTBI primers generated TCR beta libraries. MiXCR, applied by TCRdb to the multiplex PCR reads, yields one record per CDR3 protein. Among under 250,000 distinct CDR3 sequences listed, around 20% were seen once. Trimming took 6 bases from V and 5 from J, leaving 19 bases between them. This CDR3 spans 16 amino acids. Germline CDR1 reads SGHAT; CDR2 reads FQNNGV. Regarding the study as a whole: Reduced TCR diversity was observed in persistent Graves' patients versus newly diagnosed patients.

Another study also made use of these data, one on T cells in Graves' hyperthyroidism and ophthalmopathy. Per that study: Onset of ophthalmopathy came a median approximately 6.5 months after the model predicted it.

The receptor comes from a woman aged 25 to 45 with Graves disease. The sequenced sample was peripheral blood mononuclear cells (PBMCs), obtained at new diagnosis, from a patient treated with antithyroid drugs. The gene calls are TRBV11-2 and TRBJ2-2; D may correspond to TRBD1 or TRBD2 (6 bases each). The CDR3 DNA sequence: TGTGCCAGCAGACAGGGAGGCCTTAAGTGGACCGGGGAGCTGTTTTTT. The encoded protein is CASRQGGLKWTGELFF. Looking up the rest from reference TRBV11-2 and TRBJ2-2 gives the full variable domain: EAGVAQSPRYKIIEKRQSVAFWCNPISGHATLYWYQQILGQGPKLLIQFQNNGVVDDSQLPKDRFSAERLKGVDSTLKIQPAKLEDSAVYLCASRQGGLKWTGELFFGEGSRLTVL.